The 19 T cell receptor beta chains listed next were all sequenced from one sample in a study of T cell responses to AZD1222 COVID-19 vaccine. The repertoire was sequenced with immunoSEQ multiplex PCR; TCRdb's copy has only in-frame clones and lacks some. Counted here are 150,000 to 200,000 clones, around nine tenths occurring once; the ten biggest clones make up approximately 1.8%. This sample comprised peripheral blood, obtained on day 0 of AZD1222 vaccination. All receptors come from an adult in good health.

This chain joins TRBV5-8 and TRBJ1-5; 8 bases map to TRBD1. Germline CDR1 is SGHTS and CDR2 is YDEGEE. With V trimmed by 3 bases and J by 0 bases, 5 bases remained unmatched. The CDR3 covers 16 residues. The CDR3: CASSYQGAGSNQPQHF. DNA of the CDR3: TGTGCCAGCAGCTACCAGGGGGCCGGTAGCAATCAGCCCCAGCATTTT.

The V call is TRBV5-1, the J call TRBJ2-1, with 7 bases matching TRBD2. CDR1 is SGHRS, CDR2 YFSETQ, per germline. After removal of 4 bases from V and 8 bases from J, the junction contained 9 bases not matched to a gene. This CDR3 has 14 amino acids. This chain's CDR3 is CASSLSGLVDEQFF. The DNA for the CDR3 is TGCGCCAGCAGCCTTAGCGGGTTAGTAGATGAGCAGTTCTTC.

This clone has a single count. The chain has TRBV7-9 and TRBJ2-3; perhaps TRBD1 as D (5 bases). The V and J ends lost 3 bases and 2 bases respectively, with 15 bases between them. Germline CDR1 SEHNR, CDR2 FQNEAQ (reference sequence). CDR3 size: 16 residues. The CDR3: CASSFGVRGATDTQYF. CDR3 nucleotides: TGTGCCAGCAGCTTTGGGGTAAGGGGCGCCACAGATACGCAGTATTTT.

The J gene is TRBJ1-2, the V gene TRBV2; TRBD1 is a possible D gene (6 bases). The CDR3 length is 16 residues. The V gene's germline CDR1 is SNHLY and CDR2 FYNNEI. V was clipped by 5 bases and J by 6 bases, with 22 bases between them. Here the CDR3 reads CASSRGGRSSSDGYTF. The CDR3 DNA is TGTGCCAGCAGTAGGGGGGGGCGAAGCAGTTCAGATGGCTACACCTTC. Complete variable domain (other parts from reference TRBV2 and TRBJ1-2): EPEVTQTPSHQVTQMGQEVILRCVPISNHLYFYWYRQILGQKVEFLVSFYNNEISEKSEIFDDQFSVERPDGSNFTLKIRSTKLEDSAMYFCASSRGGRSSSDGYTFGSGTRLTVV.

The chain links TRBV27 to TRBJ2-3; D uncertain. V was shortened by 2 bases and J by 5 bases, with 11 bases between the two germline ends. CDR3 length: 14 amino acids. CDR1 MNHEY and CDR2 SMNVEV come from the germline V gene (reference sequence). CDR3 DNA: TGTGCCAGCAGTTTACAAGGCCGTGAAGATACGCAGTATTTT. Translated: CASSLQGREDTQYF.

J is TRBJ1-1 and V is TRBV9; weak D call: TRBD1 (6 bases). Germline values: CDR1 SGDLS, CDR2 YYNGEE. The CDR3 loop spans 15 amino acids. V lost 4 bases, J lost 4 bases, and 17 bases lay in between. CDR3 bases: TGTGCCAGCAGCCCCCGTTGGGGGGCAGGCACTGAAGCTTTCTTT. As protein: CASSPRWGAGTEAFF.

This chain uses TRBV28 with TRBJ1-2; 8 bases line up with TRBD1. The V gene's germline CDR1 is MDHEN and CDR2 SYDVKM. The V segment lost 6 bases and the J segment 8 bases; nucleotides outside the gene matches: 14. CDR3 size: 15 residues. In DNA form, the CDR3 reads TGTGCCAGCAGCCGACCCAGACAGGGGATTTACGGCTACACCTTC. Its translation is CASSRPRQGIYGYTF.

The chain's CDR3 is CAWSGGVSNQPQHF. In nucleotides, the CDR3 is TGTGCCTGGAGTGGGGGGGTTAGCAATCAGCCCCAGCATTTT. This chain connects TRBV30 to TRBJ1-5; the D gene is possibly TRBD1 (5 bases). The CDR3 is 14 amino acids. Trimming pared 1 base from V and 0 bases from J, leaving 7 bases between. CDR1 is GTSNPN, CDR2 SVGIG, per germline (reference sequence).

This chain connects TRBV27 to TRBJ2-7; 10 positions match TRBD1. The CDR3 has 15 residues. Germline V gives CDR1 MNHEY, CDR2 SMNVEV (reference sequence). V shed 4 bases, J shed 5 bases, and the junction held 8 bases outside the gene matches. CDR3 loop: CASSYPGQGVHEQYF. The CDR3 nucleotides are TGTGCCAGCAGTTACCCCGGACAGGGGGTCCACGAGCAGTACTTC.

The chain employs TRBV9 and TRBJ1-4; D not certain. CDR1 and CDR2 from the germline V gene are SGDLS and YYNGEE. Between the trimmed V and J ends, which lost 0 bases and 5 bases, there was a span of 11 bases. The CDR3 consists of 15 residues. CDR3 nucleotides: TGTGCCAGCAGCGTAGGAGGCAGTAGAAATGAAAAACTGTTTTTT. Encoded protein: CASSVGGSRNEKLFF.

The chain joins TRBV4-1 to TRBJ1-1, with 9 bases identical to TRBD1. Germline-derived CDR1 and CDR2 are MGHRA and YSYEKL. This CDR3 contains 16 residues. Losses at the gene ends were 4 bases for V and 4 bases for J; bases not matched to a gene: 10. This CDR3 is CASSPLTGTGFTEAFF. CDR3 coding DNA: TGCGCCAGCAGCCCCCTAACCGGGACAGGGTTCACTGAAGCTTTCTTT.

This rearrangement joins TRBV27 to TRBJ2-1; 9 bases align to TRBD1. The CDR3 extends over 15 amino acids. Trimming at V came to 5 bases and at J to 8 bases, leaving 10 bases not matched to a gene. Per the germline V gene, CDR1 is MNHEY and CDR2 is SMNVEV (reference sequence). The chain's CDR3 is CASSPSGQGFDEQFF. DNA of the CDR3: TGTGCCAGCAGTCCCTCGGGACAGGGTTTCGATGAGCAGTTCTTC.

The chain carries TRBV28 and TRBJ1-4; maybe TRBD1 (5 bases). Germline V lookup: CDR1 MDHEN, CDR2 SYDVKM. Trimming took off 8 bases at V and 2 bases at J, with 15 bases between the two ends. There are 15 residues in the CDR3. CDR3 in DNA: TGTGCCAGCTTGGCACGGGGGAGTACTAATGAAAAACTGTTTTTT. Translating it yields CASLARGSTNEKLFF.

The chain uses TRBV25-1 and TRBJ1-2, with a possible D match to TRBD1 (5 bases). Trimming took off 6 bases at V and 5 bases at J, with 7 bases between the two ends. Germline V gene data show CDR1 as MGHDK and CDR2 as SYGVNS. The CDR3 sequence is 11 residues long. The CDR3 DNA follows: TGTGCCAGCAGCGCAGGGTATGGCTACACCTTC. This sequence encodes CASSAGYGYTF.

The rearrangement links TRBV19 to TRBJ2-7, with D possibly matching TRBD2 (6 bases). CDR1 and CDR2 (germline): LNHDA, SQIVND (reference sequence). Between the trimmed V and J ends, which lost 6 bases and 3 bases, there was a span of 12 bases. The CDR3 sequence is 13 residues long. The CDR3 loop is CASRQRVGYEQYF. CDR3 DNA: TGTGCCAGTAGGCAGCGGGTTGGCTACGAGCAGTACTTC.

This clone was seen only a few times. Other DNA sequences within the sample encode an identical CDR3. The chain has TRBV18 and TRBJ1-1; D is undetermined. The V gene lost 6 bases and the J gene lost 2 bases, with 7 bases spanning the gap. The CDR3 is made up of 12 amino acids. From germline, CDR1 is KGHSH and CDR2 LQKENI. The CDR3 sequence: CASSFRNTEAFF. In DNA, the CDR3 is TGTGCCAGCTCCTTTCGAAACACTGAAGCTTTCTTT.

This clone was found once. This sequence joins TRBV9 and TRBJ1-5; D is undetermined. CDR1 and CDR2 (germline): SGDLS, YYNGEE. CDR3 length: 15 residues. The V and J ends lost 4 bases and 3 bases respectively, with 14 bases between them. CDR3 protein: CASSRDEGDNQPQHF. CDR3 coding DNA: TGTGCCAGCAGCCGCGATGAGGGAGACAATCAGCCCCAGCATTTT.

This chain links TRBV5-4 with TRBJ2-5; D possibly corresponds to TRBD1 (6 bases). V was trimmed by 0 bases and J by 1 base, leaving 10 bases between them. Germline loops: CDR1 SGHNT, CDR2 YYREEE (reference sequence). The CDR3 consists of 15 residues. CDR3 DNA sequence: TGTGCCAGCAGCTTGGGGATGGGGGCCCAAGAGACCCAGTACTTC. This gives the protein CASSLGMGAQETQYF.

This chain links TRBV7-7 with TRBJ1-3; D might be TRBD1 (5 bases). Germline assignment: CDR1 SSHAT and CDR2 FNYEAQ (reference sequence). Trimming pared 1 base from V and 2 bases from J, leaving 9 bases between. This CDR3 comprises 15 residues. This CDR3 is CASSLGDSTGNTIYF. The CDR3, as DNA: TGTGCCAGCAGCTTAGGGGACTCCACTGGAAACACCATATATTTT.